Following are 4 T cell receptor beta chains from one sample sequenced in a study of T cells in Graves' hyperthyroidism and ophthalmopathy. What was amplified from RNA transcripts were TCR beta CDR3 regions. TCR CDR3 underwent first-round RT-PCR with the HTBI primer set. TCRdb used MiXCR to reprocess the multiplex PCR reads, holding one entry per CDR3 protein. The sample carries roughly 280,000 distinct CDR3 sequences, roughly 22% recorded once. The sequenced sample consisted of blood. The receptors originated from a man aged 25-45 years with Graves' ophthalmopathy.

The rearrangement links TRBV19 to TRBJ1-1; 10 positions match TRBD1. From germline, CDR1 is LNHDA and CDR2 SQIVND (reference sequence). The CDR3 loop spans 12 amino acids. J lost 10 bases, V lost 10 bases, and 9 bases had no gene match. The chain's CDR3 is CATWTGGLTAFF. The CDR3 DNA sequence: TGTGCCACCTGGACAGGGGGGCTAACAGCTTTCTTT.

The V call is TRBV12-5, the J call TRBJ1-2; D is uncertain. V was trimmed by 3 bases and J by 4 bases, leaving 18 bases between them. The length of the CDR3 is 16 residues. Per the germline V gene, CDR1 is LGHNT and CDR2 is FRNRAP. CDR3 protein: CASGFDPPSRGYGYTF. CDR3 coding DNA: TGTGCTAGTGGTTTCGACCCCCCGTCCCGAGGCTATGGCTACACCTTC.

J is TRBJ2-5 and V is TRBV5-4, with a tentative D call TRBD2 (5 bases). This CDR3 has 14 residues. Trimming took 4 bases from V and 2 from J, leaving 12 bases between them. Germline assignment: CDR1 SGHNT and CDR2 YYREEE (reference sequence). The CDR3 loop reads CASSPWTSQETQYF. In nucleotides, the CDR3 is TGTGCCAGCAGCCCTTGGACTTCACAAGAGACCCAGTACTTC. Full variable domain (outside the CDR3, taken from reference TRBV5-4 and TRBJ2-5): ETGVTQSPTHLIKTRGQQVTLRCSSQSGHNTVSWYQQALGQGPQFIFQYYREEENGRGNFPPRFSGLQFPNYSSELNVNALELDDSALYLCASSPWTSQETQYFGPGTRLLVL.

V is TRBV29-1 and J is TRBJ2-1; D unclear. From germline, CDR1 is SQVTM and CDR2 ANQGSEA. V lost 6 bases, J lost 4 bases, and 16 bases lay in between. CDR3 length equals 14 residues. This CDR3 reads CSVELAVVYNEQFF. The CDR3 DNA reads TGCAGCGTGGAACTTGCAGTGGTTTACAATGAGCAGTTCTTC.